The T cell receptor beta chain described here comes from a study of T cell changes during pregnancy in multiple sclerosis. Libraries were prepared by immunoSEQ multiplex PCR; TCRdb keeps only in-frame clonotypes and omits some of them. The sample yields 70,000 to 95,000 clones, about 92% seen once. From germline, CDR1 is DFQATT and CDR2 SNEGSKA (reference sequence). V shed 4 bases and J shed 6 bases, with 9 bases lying between them. This CDR3 comprises 11 residues. This clone showed up just once. This chain links TRBV20-1 with TRBJ1-2, with D possibly being TRBD1 (6 bases). This TCR came from a female donor with multiple sclerosis, enrolled in a pregnancy study. The sequencing used peripheral blood, collected in the second trimester of pregnancy. CDR3 amino acids: CSAKTGNGYTF. CDR3 DNA sequence: TGCAGTGCTAAAACAGGGAATGGCTACACCTTC.